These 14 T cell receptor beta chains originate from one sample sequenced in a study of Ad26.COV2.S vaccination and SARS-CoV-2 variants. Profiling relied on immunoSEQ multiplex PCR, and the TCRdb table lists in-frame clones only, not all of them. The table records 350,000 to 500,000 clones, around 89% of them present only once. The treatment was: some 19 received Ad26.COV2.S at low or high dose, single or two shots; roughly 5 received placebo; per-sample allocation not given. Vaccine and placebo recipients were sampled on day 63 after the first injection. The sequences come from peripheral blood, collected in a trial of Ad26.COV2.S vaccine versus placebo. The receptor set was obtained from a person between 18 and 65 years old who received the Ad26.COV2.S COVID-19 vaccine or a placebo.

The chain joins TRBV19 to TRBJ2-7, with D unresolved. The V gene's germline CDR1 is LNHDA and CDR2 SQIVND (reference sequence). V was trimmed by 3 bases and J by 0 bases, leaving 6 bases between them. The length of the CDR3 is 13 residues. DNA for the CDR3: TGTGCCAGTAGTATCCAGAGCTCCTACGAGCAGTACTTC. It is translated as CASSIQSSYEQYF.

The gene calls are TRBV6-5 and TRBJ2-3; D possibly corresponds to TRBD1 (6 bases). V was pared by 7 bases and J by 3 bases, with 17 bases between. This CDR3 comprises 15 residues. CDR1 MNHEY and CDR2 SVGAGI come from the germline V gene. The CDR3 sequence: CASTKQGAVTDTQYF. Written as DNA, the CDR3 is TGTGCCAGCACCAAACAGGGCGCGGTGACAGATACGCAGTATTTT.

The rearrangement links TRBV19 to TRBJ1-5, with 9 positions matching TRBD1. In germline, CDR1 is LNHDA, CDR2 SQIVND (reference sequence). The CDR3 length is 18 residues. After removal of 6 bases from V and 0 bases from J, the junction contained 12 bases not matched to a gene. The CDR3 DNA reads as TGTGCCAGTAGCTTGACAGGGGGAAGGATACATAGCAATCAGCCCCAGCATTTT. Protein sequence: CASSLTGGRIHSNQPQHF.

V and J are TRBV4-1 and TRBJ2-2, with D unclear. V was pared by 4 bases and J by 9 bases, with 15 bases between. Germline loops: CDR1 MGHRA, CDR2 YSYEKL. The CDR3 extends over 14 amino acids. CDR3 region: CASSRIGESRELFF. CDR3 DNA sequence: TGCGCCAGCAGCCGTATTGGGGAAAGCCGGGAGCTGTTTTTT.

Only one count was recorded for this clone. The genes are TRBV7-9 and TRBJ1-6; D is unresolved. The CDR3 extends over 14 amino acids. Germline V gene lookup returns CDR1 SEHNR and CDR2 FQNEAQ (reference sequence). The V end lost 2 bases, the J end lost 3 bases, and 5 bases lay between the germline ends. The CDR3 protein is CASSLLNYNSPLHF. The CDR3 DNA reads TGTGCCAGCAGCTTACTGAACTATAATTCACCCCTCCACTTT.

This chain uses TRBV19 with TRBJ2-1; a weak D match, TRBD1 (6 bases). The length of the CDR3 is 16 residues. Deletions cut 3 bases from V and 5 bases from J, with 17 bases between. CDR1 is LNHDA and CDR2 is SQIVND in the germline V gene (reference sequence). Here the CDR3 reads CASSMKFGTPDNEQFF. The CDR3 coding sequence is TGTGCCAGTAGTATGAAATTCGGGACACCCGACAATGAGCAGTTCTTC.

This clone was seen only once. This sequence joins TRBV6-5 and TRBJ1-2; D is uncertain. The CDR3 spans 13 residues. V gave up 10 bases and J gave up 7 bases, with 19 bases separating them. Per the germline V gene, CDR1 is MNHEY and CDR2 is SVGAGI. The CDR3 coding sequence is TGTGCCAACCAGAGGGAGGAGTTTGGTGGCTACACCTTC. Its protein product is CANQREEFGGYTF.

In DNA, the CDR3 is TGTGCCAGCAGACCAGGGCCGGGGGGAGGTTCCTACGAGCAGTACTTC. This gives the protein CASRPGPGGGSYEQYF. The V gene is TRBV28, the J gene TRBJ2-7, with 7 bases fitting TRBD2. The length of the CDR3 is 16 residues. Trimming cost V 6 bases and J 1 base; bases outside gene matches: 12. CDR1 MDHEN and CDR2 SYDVKM come from the germline V gene.

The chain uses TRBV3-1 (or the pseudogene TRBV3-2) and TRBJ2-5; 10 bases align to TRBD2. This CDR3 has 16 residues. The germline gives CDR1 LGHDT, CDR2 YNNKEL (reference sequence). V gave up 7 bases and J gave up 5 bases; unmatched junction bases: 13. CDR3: CASTFRGSGGFETQYF. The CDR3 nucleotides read TGTGCCAGCACCTTCCGCGGTAGCGGGGGGTTCGAGACCCAGTACTTC.

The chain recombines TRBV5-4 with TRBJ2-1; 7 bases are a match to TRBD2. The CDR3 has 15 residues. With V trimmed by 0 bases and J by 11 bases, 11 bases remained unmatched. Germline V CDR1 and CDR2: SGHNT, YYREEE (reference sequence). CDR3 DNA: TGTGCCAGCAGCTTGGAAGCGGGACTCCAAGAGAAGCAGTTCTTC. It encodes CASSLEAGLQEKQFF.

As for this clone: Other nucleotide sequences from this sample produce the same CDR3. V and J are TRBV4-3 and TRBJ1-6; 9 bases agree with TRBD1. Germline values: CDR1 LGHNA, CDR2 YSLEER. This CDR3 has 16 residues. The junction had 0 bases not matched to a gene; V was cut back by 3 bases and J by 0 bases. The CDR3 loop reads CASSQDRGSYNSPLHF. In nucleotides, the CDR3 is TGCGCCAGCAGCCAGGACAGGGGCTCCTATAATTCACCCCTCCACTTT.

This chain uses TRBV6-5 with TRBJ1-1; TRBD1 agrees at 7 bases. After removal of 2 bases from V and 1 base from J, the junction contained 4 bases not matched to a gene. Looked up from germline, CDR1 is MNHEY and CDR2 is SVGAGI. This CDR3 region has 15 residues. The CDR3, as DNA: TGTGCCAGCAGTTACGCGACAGGGAAGAACACTGAAGCTTTCTTT. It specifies CASSYATGKNTEAFF.

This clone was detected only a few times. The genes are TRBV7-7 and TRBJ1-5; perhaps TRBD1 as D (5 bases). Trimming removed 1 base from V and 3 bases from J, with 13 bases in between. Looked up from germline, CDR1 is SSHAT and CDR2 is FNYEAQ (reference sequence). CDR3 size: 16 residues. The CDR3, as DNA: TGTGCCAGCAGCTTAGGAGCTCAGGGAGACAATCAGCCCCAGCATTTT. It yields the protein CASSLGAQGDNQPQHF. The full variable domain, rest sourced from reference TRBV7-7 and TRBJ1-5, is GAGVSQSPRYKVTKRGQDVTLRCDPISSHATLYWYQQALGQGPEFLTYFNYEAQPDKSGLPSDRFSAERPEGSISTLTIQRTEQRDSAMYRCASSLGAQGDNQPQHFGDGTRLSIL.

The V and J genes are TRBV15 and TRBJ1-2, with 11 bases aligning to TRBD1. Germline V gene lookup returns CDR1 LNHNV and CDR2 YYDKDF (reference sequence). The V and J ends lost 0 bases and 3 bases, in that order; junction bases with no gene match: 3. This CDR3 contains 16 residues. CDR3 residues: CATSREAGQGDYGYTF. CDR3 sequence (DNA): TGTGCCACCAGCAGAGAAGCGGGACAGGGGGACTATGGCTACACCTTC.